The clone carrying this T cell receptor (beta chain) appeared a single time. TCRdb keeps only in-frame clones here, not all; method: immunoSEQ multiplex PCR. This sample yields 50,000 or so clones, of which about 96% are seen a single time; approximately 1.1% belongs to the top ten. The data stem from a study of control samples from healthy donors and cancer patients. The CDR3 covers 14 residues. After removal of 3 bases from V and 3 bases from J, the junction contained 4 bases not matched to a gene. Germline CDR1 and CDR2: SEHNR and FQNEAQ (reference sequence). V usage is TRBV7-9 and J usage is TRBJ1-1; 7 nucleotides agree with TRBD1. This clonotype was sampled from a woman younger than 35 in good health. Sample: blood. CDR3 loop: CASSLKGADTEAFF. Here the CDR3 DNA reads TGTGCCAGCAGCTTGAAGGGGGCAGACACTGAAGCTTTCTTT.